The present TCR beta chain was sequenced within a study of blood T cell repertoires in COVID-19. Across the study: Donors in the United States, Italy and Spain gave samples during acute or convalescent COVID-19.

Participants were aged roughly 18 to 100 years from roughly 26 US areas. Germline CDR1 MNHEY, CDR2 SVGAGI. The CDR3 contains 15 residues. After removal of 0 bases from V and 7 bases from J, the junction contained 6 bases not matched to a gene. TCRdb keeps only in-frame clones here, not all; method: immunoSEQ multiplex PCR. The sample has approximately 440,000 clones; about 92% are singletons. The clonotype was recovered from a man aged 18-30 years who had recovered from COVID-19. The V and J genes are TRBV6-5 and TRBJ1-5; 7 nucleotides agree with TRBD1. Source material: PBMCs or T cells enriched from blood (not recorded which). DNA for the CDR3: TGTGCCAGCAGTTACTCGACAGGGATAGGGCAGCCCCAGCATTTT. Translating it yields CASSYSTGIGQPQHF.